One T cell receptor beta chain is described in this entry. What it recognizes is unknown. This entry belongs to a study of CD8 T cells in ankylosing spondylitis. Findings and limits, study-wide: In the blood and synovial fluid of reactive arthritis, some motif variants had been previously reported. Relatively rare in peripheral blood, disease-linked clones were also CD8+. Seemingly distinctive of ankylosing spondylitis blood was a TCR beta motif formed by eight highly homologous variants.

Looked up from germline, CDR1 is LNHNV and CDR2 is YYDKDF (reference sequence). V was cut by 1 base and J by 0 bases, with 11 bases left in between. This CDR3 contains 16 residues. Making use of molecular barcodes, quantitative 5'-RACE generated TCR beta libraries. One entry per CDR3 protein results from TCRdb running MiXCR on the 5' RACE reads. The sample lists around 180,000 distinct CDR3 sequences; approximately 18% were seen once. The clonotype comes from a male donor aged 10 to 35 with ankylosing spondylitis or in good health (not recorded which). The sequencing input was blood, either unsorted or a sorted T cell fraction (not recorded which). The chain joins TRBV15 to TRBJ2-3; D ambiguous. CDR3 bases: TGTGCCACCAGCAGAGCCCCTGGGTTGAGCACAGATACGCAGTATTTT. Translating gives CATSRAPGLSTDTQYF.